This TCR beta chain was profiled in a study of blood T cell repertoires in COVID-19. Here immunoSEQ multiplex PCR was the method, and the copy in TCRdb shows in-frame clones only, minus some. The sample holds fewer than 130,000 clones; more than 65% are singletons and the top ten take 3.8%. The specimen sequenced was peripheral blood. The receptor was derived from a woman of 80 years or more with acute or convalescent COVID-19.

Written as DNA, the CDR3 is TGTGCCAGCACCTGGGGGCGGTTAGGTGGCACAGATACGCAGTATTTT. Its protein is CASTWGRLGGTDTQYF. The V and J genes are TRBV5-5 and TRBJ2-3; the D gene is possibly TRBD1 (6 bases). Trimming pared 6 bases from V and 1 base from J, leaving 18 bases between. Germline V gene data show CDR1 as SGHKS and CDR2 as YYEKEE (reference sequence). The length of the CDR3 is 16 residues.